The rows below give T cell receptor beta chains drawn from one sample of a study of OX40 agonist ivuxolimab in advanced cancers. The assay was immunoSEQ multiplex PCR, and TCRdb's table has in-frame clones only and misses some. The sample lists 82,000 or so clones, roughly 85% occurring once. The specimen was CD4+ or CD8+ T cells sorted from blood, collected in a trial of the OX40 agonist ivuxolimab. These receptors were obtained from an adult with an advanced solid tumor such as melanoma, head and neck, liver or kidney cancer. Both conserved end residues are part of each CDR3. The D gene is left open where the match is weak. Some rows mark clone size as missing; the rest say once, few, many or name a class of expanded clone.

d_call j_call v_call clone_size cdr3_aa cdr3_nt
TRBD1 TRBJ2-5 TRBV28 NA CASSRQGSETQYF TGTGCCAGCAGTAGACAGGGGTCGGAGACCCAGTACTTC
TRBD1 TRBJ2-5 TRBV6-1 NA CASRPDTGGRETQYF TGTGCCAGCAGGCCAGACACAGGGGGGAGAGAGACCCAGTACTTC
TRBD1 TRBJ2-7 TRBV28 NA CASSLRRTGGGYF TGTGCCAGCAGTTTAAGGCGGACAGGGGGCGGATACTTC
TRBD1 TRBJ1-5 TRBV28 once CASSPVAVTGGNQPQHF TGTGCCAGCAGTCCCGTCGCCGTGACAGGGGGCAATCAGCCCCAGCATTTT
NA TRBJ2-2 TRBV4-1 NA CASSSGGPGELFF TGCGCCAGCAGCTCCGGGGGACCCGGGGAGCTGTTTTTT
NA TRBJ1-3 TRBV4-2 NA CASSHISGNTIYF TGTGCCAGCAGCCACATCTCTGGAAACACCATATATTTT
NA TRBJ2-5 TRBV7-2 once CASSLVGDGETQYF TGTGCCAGCAGCTTAGTCGGGGATGGGGAGACCCAGTACTTC
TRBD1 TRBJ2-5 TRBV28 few CASSPPMYRGQETQYF TGTGCCAGCAGTCCCCCTATGTACAGGGGGCAAGAGACCCAGTACTTC
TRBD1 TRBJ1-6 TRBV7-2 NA CASSLAGDRTHSPLHF TGTGCCAGCAGCCTCGCGGGGGACAGGACTCATTCACCCCTCCACTTT
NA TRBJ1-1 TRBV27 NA CASSLARGRNTEAFF TGTGCCAGCAGTTTAGCCAGGGGTCGGAACACTGAAGCTTTCTTT
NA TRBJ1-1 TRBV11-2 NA CASSFRGLGNTEAFF TGTGCCAGCAGCTTCAGGGGATTGGGGAACACTGAAGCTTTCTTT
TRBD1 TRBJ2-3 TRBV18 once CASSPGQGSTDTQYF TGTGCCAGCTCACCTGGACAGGGGAGCACAGATACGCAGTATTTT
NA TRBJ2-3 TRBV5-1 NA CASSLEADTQYF TGCGCCAGCAGCTTGGAAGCAGATACGCAGTATTTT
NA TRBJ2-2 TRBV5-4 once CASSPAWFMTGELFF TGTGCCAGCAGCCCGGCGTGGTTTATGACCGGGGAGCTGTTTTTT
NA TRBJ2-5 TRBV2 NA CASSEVRGAGETQYF TGTGCCAGCAGTGAAGTAAGGGGGGCCGGGGAGACCCAGTACTTC
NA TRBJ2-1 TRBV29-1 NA CSVKGIYNEQFF TGCAGCGTAAAGGGGATCTACAATGAGCAGTTCTTC
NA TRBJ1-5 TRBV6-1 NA CASIFVKQPQHF TGTGCCAGCATATTCGTTAAGCAGCCCCAGCATTTT
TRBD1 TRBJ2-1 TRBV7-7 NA CASSRDRDGEQFF TGTGCCAGCAGCCGGGACAGGGACGGTGAGCAGTTCTTC
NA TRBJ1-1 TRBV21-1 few CASSKDRGPTEAFF TGTGCCAGCAGCAAAGACAGGGGGCCCACTGAAGCTTTCTTT
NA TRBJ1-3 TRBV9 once CASSVASGNTIYF TGTGCCAGCAGCGTAGCTTCTGGAAACACCATATATTTT
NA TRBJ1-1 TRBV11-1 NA CASSLGRRDTEAFF TGTGCCAGCAGCTTAGGCAGGAGGGACACTGAAGCTTTCTTT
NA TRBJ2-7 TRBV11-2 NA CASSPIGRRSSYEQYF TGTGCCAGCAGCCCGATTGGGCGGCGAAGCTCCTACGAGCAGTACTTC
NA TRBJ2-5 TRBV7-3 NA CASSPSAAEETQYF TGTGCCAGCAGCCCCTCCGCAGCGGAGGAGACCCAGTACTTC
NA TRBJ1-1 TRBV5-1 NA CASSLTLWGGGTEAFF TGCGCCAGCAGCTTAACTCTGTGGGGGGGCGGCACTGAAGCTTTCTTT
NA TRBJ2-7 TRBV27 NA CASSFASEQYF TGTGCCAGCAGTTTCGCCTCCGAGCAGTACTTC
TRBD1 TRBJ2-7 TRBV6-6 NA CASRTGQGAYEQYF TGTGCCAGCAGGACAGGACAGGGGGCCTACGAGCAGTACTTC
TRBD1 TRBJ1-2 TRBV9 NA CASSRLQGMNGYTF TGTGCCAGCAGCAGACTACAGGGGATGAATGGCTACACCTTC
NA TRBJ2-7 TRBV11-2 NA CASSVPGQRAEQYF TGTGCCAGCAGCGTCCCGGGACAGCGGGCGGAGCAGTACTTC
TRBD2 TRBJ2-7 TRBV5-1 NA CASSFDLGSGGAYEQYF TGCGCCAGCAGCTTTGACCTAGGAAGCGGGGGGGCTTACGAGCAGTACTTC
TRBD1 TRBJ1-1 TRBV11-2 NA CASSPRGGVNTEAFF TGTGCCAGCAGCCCCAGGGGGGGAGTGAACACTGAAGCTTTCTTT
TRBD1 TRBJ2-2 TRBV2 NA CASSERGQVGNTGELFF TGTGCCAGCAGTGAAAGGGGACAGGTCGGGAACACCGGGGAGCTGTTTTTT
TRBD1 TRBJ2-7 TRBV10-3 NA CAISGSGQFAYEQYF TGTGCCATCAGTGGTTCGGGACAGTTTGCCTACGAGCAGTACTTC
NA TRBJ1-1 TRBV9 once CASSVEGMNTEAFF TGTGCCAGCAGCGTAGAGGGGATGAACACTGAAGCTTTCTTT
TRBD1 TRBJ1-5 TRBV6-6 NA CASRYGQGAEPQHF TGTGCCAGCAGATACGGACAGGGGGCTGAGCCCCAGCATTTT
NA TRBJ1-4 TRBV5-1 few CASSNSYREEKLFF TGCGCCAGCAGCAATTCGTACAGAGAGGAAAAACTGTTTTTT
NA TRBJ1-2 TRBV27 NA CASRNRANYGYTF TGTGCCAGCAGAAACAGGGCTAACTATGGCTACACCTTC
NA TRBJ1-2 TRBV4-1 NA CASSQEGVVGYTF TGCGCCAGCAGCCAAGAGGGGGTGGTTGGCTACACCTTC
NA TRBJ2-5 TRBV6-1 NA CASSVGETQYF TGTGCCAGCAGCGTGGGGGAGACCCAGTACTTC
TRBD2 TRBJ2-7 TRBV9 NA CASSVGPAGVTYEQYF TGTGCCAGCAGCGTAGGCCCAGCGGGGGTGACCTACGAGCAGTACTTC
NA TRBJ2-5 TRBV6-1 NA CASSGTPGPLIGGTQYF TGTGCCAGCAGTGGCACACCGGGACCCCTAATTGGGGGGACCCAGTACTTC
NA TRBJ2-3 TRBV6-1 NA CASSGNREDTQYF TGTGCCAGCAGTGGGAACAGGGAAGATACGCAGTATTTT
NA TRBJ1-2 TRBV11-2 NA CASSLVGQANYGYTF TGTGCCAGCAGCTTGGTCGGGCAGGCCAACTATGGCTACACCTTC
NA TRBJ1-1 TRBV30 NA CAWSVGQLGTKAFF TGTGCCTGGAGTGTGGGACAACTTGGGACGAAAGCTTTCTTT
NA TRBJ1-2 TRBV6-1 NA CASSPDRTYGYTF TGTGCCAGCAGTCCGGACAGAACCTATGGCTACACCTTC
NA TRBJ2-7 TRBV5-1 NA CASSQNPTVTYEQYF TGCGCCAGCAGCCAAAATCCCACAGTTACCTACGAGCAGTACTTC
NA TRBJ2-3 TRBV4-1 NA CASSRRGDLMQYF TGCGCCAGCAGCCGCCGCGGGGATCTAATGCAGTATTTT
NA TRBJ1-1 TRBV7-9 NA CASSPQQVDTEAFF TGTGCCAGCAGCCCTCAGCAGGTGGATACTGAAGCTTTCTTT
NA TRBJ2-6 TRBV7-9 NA CASSSGANVLTF TGTGCCAGCAGCTCTGGGGCCAACGTCCTGACTTTC
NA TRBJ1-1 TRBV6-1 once CASSPSGGGTEAFF TGTGCCAGCAGCCCCTCCGGCGGCGGAACTGAAGCTTTCTTT
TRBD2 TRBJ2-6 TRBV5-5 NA CASSRRGNPSSGANVLTF TGTGCCAGCAGCCGGCGGGGGAACCCAAGCTCTGGGGCCAACGTCCTGACTTTC
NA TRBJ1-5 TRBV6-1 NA CASRVYNQPQHF TGTGCCAGCAGGGTATATAATCAGCCCCAGCATTTT
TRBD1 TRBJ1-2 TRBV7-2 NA CASSTRGTGRRGYTF TGTGCCAGCAGCACACGGGGGACAGGGCGCCGTGGCTACACCTTC
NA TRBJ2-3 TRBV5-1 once CASSLAQSTDTQYF TGCGCCAGCAGCTTGGCCCAGAGCACAGATACGCAGTATTTT
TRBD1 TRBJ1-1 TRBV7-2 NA CASSSGQTMNTEAFF TGTGCCAGCAGCTCGGGACAGACCATGAACACTGAAGCTTTCTTT
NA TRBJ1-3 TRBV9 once CASSVTGSGNTIYF TGTGCCAGCAGCGTGACAGGCTCTGGAAACACCATATATTTT
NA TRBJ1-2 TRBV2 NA CASSVQGAYYGYTF TGTGCCAGCAGTGTTCAGGGCGCCTACTATGGCTACACCTTC
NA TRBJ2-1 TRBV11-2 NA CASSFSGTNNEQFF TGTGCCAGCAGCTTTTCCGGGACCAACAATGAGCAGTTCTTC
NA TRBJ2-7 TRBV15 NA CATSRAGVQYF TGTGCCACCAGCAGAGCCGGAGTCCAGTACTTC
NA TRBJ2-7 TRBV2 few CASRDRSYEQYF TGTGCCAGCAGGGACAGATCCTACGAGCAGTACTTC